This T cell receptor beta chain was identified during a study of shared clonotypes between healthy human individuals. The germline gives CDR1 LNHNV, CDR2 YYDKDF (reference sequence). V was shortened by 4 bases and J by 2 bases, with 12 bases between the two germline ends. This CDR3 comprises 14 residues. The repertoire was sequenced with immunoSEQ multiplex PCR; TCRdb's copy has only in-frame clones and lacks some. The sample has around 2.5 million clones; 90% to 95% are singletons. The clonotype comes from a man aged 18 to 30 in good health. Some clones in this sample may be carry-over from other donors' samples. The chain couples TRBV15 to TRBJ2-7; the D gene is possibly TRBD1 (6 bases). Sequencing was carried out using naive CD4+ T cells from PBMCs. As to subset: CD45RA+ positively selected. CDR3 nucleotide sequence: TGTGCCACCAGCATAGGATCAGGGGCCTACGAGCAGTACTTC. Its translation: CATSIGSGAYEQYF.